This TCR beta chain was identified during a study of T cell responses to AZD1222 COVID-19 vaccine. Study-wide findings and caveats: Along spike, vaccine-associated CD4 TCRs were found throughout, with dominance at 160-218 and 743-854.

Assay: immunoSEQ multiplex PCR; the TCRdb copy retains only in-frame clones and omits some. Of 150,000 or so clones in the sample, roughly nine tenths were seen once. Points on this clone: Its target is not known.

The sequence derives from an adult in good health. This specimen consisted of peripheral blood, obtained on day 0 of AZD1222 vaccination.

Here the CDR3 reads CASSPLDPRMGELFF. The CDR3 DNA is TGTGCCAGCAGCCCCCTGGACCCGCGTATGGGGGAGCTGTTTTTT. The chain carries TRBV27 and TRBJ2-2; D is ambiguous. The CDR3 runs to 15 residues. V lost 6 bases and J lost 8, with 19 bases in between. CDR1 is MNHEY and CDR2 is SMNVEV in the germline V gene (reference sequence).